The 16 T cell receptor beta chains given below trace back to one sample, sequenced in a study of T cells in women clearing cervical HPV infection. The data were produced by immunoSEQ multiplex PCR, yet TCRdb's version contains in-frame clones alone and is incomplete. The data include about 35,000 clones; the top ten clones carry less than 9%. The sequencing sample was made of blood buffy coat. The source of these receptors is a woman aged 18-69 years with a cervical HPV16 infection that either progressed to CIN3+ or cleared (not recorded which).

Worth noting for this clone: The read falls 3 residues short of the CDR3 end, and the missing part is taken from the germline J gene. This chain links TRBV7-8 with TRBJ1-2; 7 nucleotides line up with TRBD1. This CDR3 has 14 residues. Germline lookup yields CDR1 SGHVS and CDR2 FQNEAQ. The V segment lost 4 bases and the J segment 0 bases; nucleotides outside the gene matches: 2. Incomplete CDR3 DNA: TGTGCCAGCAGCTACGGGACAGCTAACTATGGC. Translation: CASSYGTANYG. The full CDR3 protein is CASSYGTANYGYTF.

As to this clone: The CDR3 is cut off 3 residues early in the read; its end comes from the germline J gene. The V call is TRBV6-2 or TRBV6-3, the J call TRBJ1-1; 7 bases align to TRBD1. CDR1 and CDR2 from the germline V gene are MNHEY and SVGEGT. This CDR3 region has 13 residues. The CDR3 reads CASSSGTDREAFF. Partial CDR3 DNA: TGTGCCAGCAGTTCTGGGACAGATCGGGAA.

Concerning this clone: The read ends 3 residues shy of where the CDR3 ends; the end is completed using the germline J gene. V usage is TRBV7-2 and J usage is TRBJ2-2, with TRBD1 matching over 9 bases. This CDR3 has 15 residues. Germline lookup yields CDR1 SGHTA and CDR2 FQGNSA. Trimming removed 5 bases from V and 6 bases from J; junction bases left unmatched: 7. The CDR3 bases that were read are TGTGCCAGCAGCCCCCGACAGGGGGGATCCGGGGAG. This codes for CASSPRQGGSGE. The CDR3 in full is CASSPRQGGSGELFF.

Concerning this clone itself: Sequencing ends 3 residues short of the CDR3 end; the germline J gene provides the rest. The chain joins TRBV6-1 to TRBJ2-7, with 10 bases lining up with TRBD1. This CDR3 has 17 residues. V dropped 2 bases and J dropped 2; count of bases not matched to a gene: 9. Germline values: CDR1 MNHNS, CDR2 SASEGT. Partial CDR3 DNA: TGTGCCAGCAGTGAACCGGGACAGGGGACTGTGGCCTACGAG. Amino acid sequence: CASSEPGQGTVAYE. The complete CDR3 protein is CASSEPGQGTVAYEQYF.

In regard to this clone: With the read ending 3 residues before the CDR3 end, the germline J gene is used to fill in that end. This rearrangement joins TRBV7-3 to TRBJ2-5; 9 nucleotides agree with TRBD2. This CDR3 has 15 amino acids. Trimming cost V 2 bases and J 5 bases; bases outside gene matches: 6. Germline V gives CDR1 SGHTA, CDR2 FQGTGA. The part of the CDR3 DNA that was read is TGTGCCAGCAGCTTAGTCGGGACTAGCCGGGAGACC. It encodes CASSLVGTSRET. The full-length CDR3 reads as CASSLVGTSRETQYF.

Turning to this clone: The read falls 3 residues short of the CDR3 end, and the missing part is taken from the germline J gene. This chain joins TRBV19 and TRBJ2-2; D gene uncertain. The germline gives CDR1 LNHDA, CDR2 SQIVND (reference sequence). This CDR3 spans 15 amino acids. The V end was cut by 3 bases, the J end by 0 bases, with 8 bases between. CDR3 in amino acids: CASSIGQANTGELFF. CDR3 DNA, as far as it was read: TGTGCCAGTAGTATTGGGCAGGCGAACACCGGGGAG.

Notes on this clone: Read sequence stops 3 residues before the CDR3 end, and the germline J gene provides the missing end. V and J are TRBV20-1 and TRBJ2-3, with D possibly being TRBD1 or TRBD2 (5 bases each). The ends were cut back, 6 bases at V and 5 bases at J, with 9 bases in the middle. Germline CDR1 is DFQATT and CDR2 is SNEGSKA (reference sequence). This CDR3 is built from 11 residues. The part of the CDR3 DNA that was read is TGCAGTGCGCAGAGGGGAGATACG. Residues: CSAQRGDT. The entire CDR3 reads CSAQRGDTQYF.

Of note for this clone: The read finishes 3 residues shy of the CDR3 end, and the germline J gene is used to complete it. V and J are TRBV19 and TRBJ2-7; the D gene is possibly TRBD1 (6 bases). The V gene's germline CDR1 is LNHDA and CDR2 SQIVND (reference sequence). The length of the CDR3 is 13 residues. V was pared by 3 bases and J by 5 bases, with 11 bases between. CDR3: CASSMMGANEQYF. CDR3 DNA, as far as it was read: TGTGCCAGTAGTATGATGGGGGCCAACGAG.

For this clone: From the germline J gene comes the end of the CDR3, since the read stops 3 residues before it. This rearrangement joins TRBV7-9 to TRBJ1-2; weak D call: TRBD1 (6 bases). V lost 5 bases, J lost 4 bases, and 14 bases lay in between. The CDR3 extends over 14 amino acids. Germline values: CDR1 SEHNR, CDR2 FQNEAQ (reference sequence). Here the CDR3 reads CASSPEGESYGYTF. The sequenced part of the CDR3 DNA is TGTGCCAGCAGCCCCGAGGGGGAGAGCTATGGC.

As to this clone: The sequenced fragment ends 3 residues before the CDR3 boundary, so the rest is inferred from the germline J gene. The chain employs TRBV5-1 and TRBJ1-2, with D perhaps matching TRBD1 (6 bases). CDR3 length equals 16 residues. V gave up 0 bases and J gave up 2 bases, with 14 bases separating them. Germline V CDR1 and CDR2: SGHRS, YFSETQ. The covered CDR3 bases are TGCGCCAGCAGCTTGGGAAAACAGGGAGGAAACTATGGC. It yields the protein CASSLGKQGGNYG. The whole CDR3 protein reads CASSLGKQGGNYGYTF.

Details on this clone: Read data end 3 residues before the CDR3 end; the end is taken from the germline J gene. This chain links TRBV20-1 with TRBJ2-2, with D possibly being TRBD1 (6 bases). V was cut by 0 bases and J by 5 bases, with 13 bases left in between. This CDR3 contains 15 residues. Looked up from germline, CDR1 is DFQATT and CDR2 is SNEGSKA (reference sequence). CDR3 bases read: TGCAGTGCTAGAGATCACCAGGGGTGGACCGGGGAG. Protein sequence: CSARDHQGWTGE. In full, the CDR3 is CSARDHQGWTGELFF.

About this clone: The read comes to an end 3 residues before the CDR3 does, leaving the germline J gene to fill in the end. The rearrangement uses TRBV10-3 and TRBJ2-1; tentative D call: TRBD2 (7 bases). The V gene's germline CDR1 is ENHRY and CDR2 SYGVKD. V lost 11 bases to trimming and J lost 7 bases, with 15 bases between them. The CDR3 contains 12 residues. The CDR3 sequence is CAARGGLNEQFF. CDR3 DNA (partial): TGTGCCGCTAGGGGGGGCCTTAATGAG.

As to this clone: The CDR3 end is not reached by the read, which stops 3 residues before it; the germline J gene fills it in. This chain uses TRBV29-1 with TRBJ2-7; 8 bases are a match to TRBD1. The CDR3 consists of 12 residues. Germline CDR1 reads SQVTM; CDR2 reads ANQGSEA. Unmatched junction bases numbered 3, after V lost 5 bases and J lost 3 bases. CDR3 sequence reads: CSVIDRGYEQYF. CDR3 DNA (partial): TGCAGCGTTATCGACAGGGGCTACGAG.

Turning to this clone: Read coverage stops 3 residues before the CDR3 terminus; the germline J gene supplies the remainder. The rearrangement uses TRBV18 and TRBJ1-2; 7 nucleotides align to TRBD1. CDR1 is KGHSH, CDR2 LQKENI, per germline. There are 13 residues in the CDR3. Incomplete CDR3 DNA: TGTGCCAGCGCCGGGACAGAGTCCTACGAC. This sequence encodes CASAGTESYD. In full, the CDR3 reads CASAGTESYDYTF.

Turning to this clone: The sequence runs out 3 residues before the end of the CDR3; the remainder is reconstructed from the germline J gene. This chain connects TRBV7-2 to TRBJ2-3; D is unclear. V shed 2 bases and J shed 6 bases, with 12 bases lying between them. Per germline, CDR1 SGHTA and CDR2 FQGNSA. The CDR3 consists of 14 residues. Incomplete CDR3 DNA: TGTGCCAGCAGCTTACGCGGCCGACGGGATACG. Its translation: CASSLRGRRDT. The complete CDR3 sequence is CASSLRGRRDTQYF.

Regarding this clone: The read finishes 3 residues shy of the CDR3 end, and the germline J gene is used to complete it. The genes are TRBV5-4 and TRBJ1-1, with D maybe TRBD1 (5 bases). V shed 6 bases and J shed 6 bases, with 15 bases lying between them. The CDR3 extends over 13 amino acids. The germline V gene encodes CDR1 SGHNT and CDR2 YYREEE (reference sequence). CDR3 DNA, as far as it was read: TGTGCCAGCACCGATGGTCAGGGCCCTGAA. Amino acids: CASTDGQGPE. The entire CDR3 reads CASTDGQGPEAFF. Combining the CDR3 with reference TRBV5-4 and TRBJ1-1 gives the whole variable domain ETGVTQSPTHLIKTRGQQVTLRCSSQSGHNTVSWYQQALGQGPQFIFQYYREEENGRGNFPPRFSGLQFPNYSSELNVNALELDDSALYLCASTDGQGPEAFFGQGTRLTVV.